This record looks at one T cell receptor beta chain sequence and its context. The target antigen is unknown. This sample was included in a study of radiotherapy plus CTLA-4 blockade in lung cancer. For the study at large: Among all patients, about 19% showed objective responses, while approximately 30% had disease control.

Per the germline V gene, CDR1 is MNHEY and CDR2 is SMNVEV (reference sequence). The CDR3 sequence is 14 residues long. Deletions cut 6 bases from V and 3 bases from J, with 12 bases between. CTLA-4 blockade using ipilimumab, together with focal radiation, was received by patients with chemo-refractory metastatic non-small-cell lung cancer. The study, taken as a whole, reports: The study found tumor-derived TCR clones expanded in blood after radiotherapy plus ipilimumab. The best predictor of response was reported to be early blood T cell clone dynamics, with interferon-beta.

The method was immunoSEQ multiplex PCR; TCRdb's version includes in-frame clones alone and lacks a portion of them. Here the sample spans 81,000 or so clones, around nine tenths being singletons. Sequencing was performed on peripheral blood, taken from a patient treated with radiotherapy plus ipilimumab. This TCR was sampled from a human donor with non-small cell lung cancer who had stable disease on radiotherapy plus ipilimumab. The V and J genes are TRBV27 and TRBJ2-4; D remains ambiguous. CDR3 loop: CASSKTGFKNIQYF. As DNA, the CDR3 is TGTGCCAGCAGCAAGACTGGGTTCAAAAACATTCAGTACTTC.